This TCR beta chain was captured by sequencing in a study of CD8+ T cells in alopecia areata. Study in general: Tofacitinib continued for 6 to 18 months and was then withheld for 6 months. Study results and caveats: Lesional scalp exceeded normal scalp in clonality, especially in alopecia totalis/universalis. Scalp samples also yield sequences of resident alphabeta T cells from normal skin.

As concerns this clone: No antigen is known for it.

This CDR3 has 13 amino acids. CDR1 is LGHNA and CDR2 is YNFKEQ in the germline V gene. V was trimmed by 4 bases and J by 5 bases, leaving 12 bases between them. Extracted from the samples, RNA was reverse transcribed into cDNA to serve as the sequencing template. Profiled with immunoSEQ multiplex PCR; TCRdb holds only in-frame clones, not every one. The table records 130,000 to 150,000 clones, about 90% of them present only once. The sequencing used CD8+ T cells sorted from blood, collected at week 0. This receptor was identified in a human donor with alopecia areata. V gene TRBV4-2 combines with J gene TRBJ2-7; D perhaps matches TRBD1 (6 bases). The CDR3 is CASSLLQGNEQYF. In DNA, the CDR3 is TGTGCCAGCAGCCTCCTGCAGGGGAACGAGCAGTACTTC.